The 17 T cell receptor beta chains given below trace back to one sample, sequenced in a study of blood T cells in healthy people across ages. Alongside a J-beta primer mix, a sample-barcoded 5' primer served in a second PCR lasting about 7 to 11 cycles. TCRdb called the 5' RACE reads again in MiXCR, with one record for every CDR3 protein. Of approximately 360,000 distinct CDR3 sequences in the sample, approximately 51% are singletons; the top ten hold 50% to 65%. The sequenced material came from blood. These receptors came from a man between 60 and 75 years old in good health.

The chain is built from TRBV3-1 and TRBJ2-3; D uncertain. The CDR3 sequence is 17 residues long. CDR1 LGHDT and CDR2 YNNKEL come from the germline V gene (reference sequence). The V end lost 1 base, the J end lost 2 bases, and 16 bases lay between the germline ends. CDR3 nucleotide sequence: TGTGCCAGCAGCCAAGTTGCTGTACAGCTTCTCACAGATACGCAGTATTTT. It codes for CASSQVAVQLLTDTQYF.

In this sample, this clonotype turned up a few times. The rearrangement joins TRBV10-3 to TRBJ2-7; 8 bases fit TRBD2. The end of the DNA is better explained by TRBJ2-5, so the J call may be wrong. This CDR3 is 15 amino acids long. The germline V gene has CDR1 ENHRY and CDR2 SYGVKD. CDR3 in amino acids: CAISESTSGEETQYF. Written as DNA, the CDR3 is TGTGCCATCAGTGAGTCAACTAGCGGAGAAGAGACCCAGTACTTC.

This clonotype appeared a single time. At one end, the junction sequence differs from germline, possibly due to a read error. The rearrangement uses TRBV12-3 or TRBV12-4 and TRBJ2-3; no reliable D call. The CDR3 covers 13 residues. The CDR3 is CASSLLRADMQYF. The CDR3 region has the DNA TGTGCCAGCAGTTTACTTAGGGCAGATATGCAGTATTTT.

This clonotype was seen repeatedly, ten times or more. The rearrangement uses TRBV7-2 and TRBJ2-7, with 7 bases aligning to TRBD2. V lost 3 bases, J lost 4 bases, and 6 bases stayed unmatched. The CDR3 is 14 amino acids. The germline CDR1 and CDR2 sequences are SGHTA and FQGNSA. The CDR3 DNA sequence: TGTGCCAGCAGCTTCGGTGGGGGGGGGTACGAGCAGTACTTC. This sequence encodes CASSFGGGGYEQYF.

This chain uses TRBV4-3 with TRBJ2-3; tentative D call: TRBD1 (6 bases). CDR3 length equals 16 residues. With 6 bases removed from V and 2 bases from J, the gap between germline ends came to 18 bases. Germline V CDR1 and CDR2: LGHNA, YSLEER. CDR3 sequence reads: CASSKGVQGSTDTQYF. CDR3 nucleotides: TGCGCCAGCAGTAAGGGGGTCCAGGGATCCACAGATACGCAGTATTTT.

The chain is built from TRBV5-1 and TRBJ1-1; tentatively, D is TRBD1 (5 bases). V shed 3 bases and J shed 4 bases, with 13 bases lying between them. Per the germline V gene, CDR1 is SGHRS and CDR2 is YFSETQ. The CDR3 covers 14 residues. CDR3 DNA: TGCGCCAGCAGCTATCCGGGACCTGGCACTGAAGCTTTCTTT. Its translation is CASSYPGPGTEAFF.

This clonotype was seen a handful of times. The CDR3 sequence is CASSGDSVNEQFF. The CDR3 DNA follows: TGTGCCAGCAGTGGGGACAGTGTCAATGAGCAGTTCTTC. The chain is built from TRBV12-3 or TRBV12-4 and TRBJ2-1, with 7 bases that match TRBD1. The CDR3 runs to 13 residues. Trimming cost V 5 bases and J 6 bases; bases outside gene matches: 4.

V and J are TRBV14 and TRBJ2-7, with TRBD2 identical over 9 bases. J lost 5 bases, V lost 4 bases, and 6 bases had no gene match. The germline V gene encodes CDR1 SGHDN and CDR2 FVKESK. The CDR3 is 14 amino acids. CDR3 coding DNA: TGTGCCAGCAGCCCCGGGACTAGCAGAAACGAGCAGTACTTC. Amino acids: CASSPGTSRNEQYF.

V and J are TRBV7-2 and TRBJ2-7; TRBD1 matches 7 bases. Trimming cost V 5 bases and J 1 base; bases outside gene matches: 5. Germline values: CDR1 SGHTA, CDR2 FQGNSA. CDR3 length: 14 amino acids. The CDR3 sequence is CASSPWDRSYEQYF. The CDR3 region has the DNA TGTGCCAGCAGCCCCTGGGACAGATCCTACGAGCAGTACTTC.

Worth noting for this clonotype: The junction and the germline gene differ at one end; a read error may be behind it. DNA of the CDR3: TGCAGCGTACTGACAGCATCAAATGAAAAACAGTTTTTT. Amino acid sequence: CSVLTASNEKQFF. This chain joins TRBV29-1 and TRBJ1-4; tentative D call: TRBD1 (5 bases). This CDR3 has 13 amino acids. The germline gives CDR1 SQVTM, CDR2 ANQGSEA. The full variable domain, with the rest looked up from reference TRBV29-1 and TRBJ1-4, is SAVISQKPSRDICQRGTSLTIQCQVDSQVTMMFWYRQQPGQSLTLIATANQGSEATYESGFVIDKFPISRPNLTFSTLTVSNMSPEDSSIYLCSVLTASNEKQFFGSGTQLSVL.

J is TRBJ2-2 and V is TRBV24-1; 10 bases fit TRBD1. With V trimmed by 7 bases and J by 6 bases, 13 bases remained unmatched. CDR3 length equals 17 residues. CDR1 is KGHDR and CDR2 is SFDVKD in the germline V gene. Here the CDR3 reads CATSAFGTGVESGELFF. The CDR3 nucleotides read TGTGCCACCAGCGCCTTCGGGACAGGGGTAGAGTCCGGGGAGCTGTTTTTT.

As concerns this clonotype: This may arise from a read error, as a much more abundant clone is one base away. V and J are TRBV28 and TRBJ2-5; D uncertain. The J call is uncertain, as TRBJ2-4 better fits the DNA end. Germline V gene lookup returns CDR1 MDHEN and CDR2 SYDVKM. The CDR3 totals 13 residues. The CDR3 coding sequence is TGTGCCAGCAGCCGTGGACCCCAGAGCATTCAGTACTTC. Its translation is CASSRGPQSIQYF.

As for this clonotype: A clone one base away is much larger, so this may be a read error. CDR3 DNA: TGCAGTGCTAGATCCAACAGGGTCTCCGACGAGCAGTACTTC. Translated, it gives CSARSNRVSDEQYF. V is TRBV20-1 and J is TRBJ2-7, with D perhaps matching TRBD1 (6 bases). The CDR3 sequence is 14 residues long. Germline-derived CDR1 and CDR2 are DFQATT and SNEGSKA (reference sequence).

The table lists this clonotype with a count of one. The chain joins TRBV20-1 to TRBJ2-3; TRBD2 agrees at 11 bases. Trimming removed 3 bases from V and 5 bases from J; junction bases left unmatched: 10. The CDR3 length is 16 residues. Germline loops: CDR1 DFQATT, CDR2 SNEGSKA (reference sequence). This CDR3 is CSASRYVAGGQDTQYF. CDR3 nucleotides: TGCAGTGCTAGTCGATATGTAGCGGGAGGGCAAGATACGCAGTATTTT.

The rearrangement uses TRBV11-2 and TRBJ1-2; TRBD1 aligns across 10 bases. The CDR3 contains 14 residues. J gave up 8 bases and V 7 bases, and 10 bases lay outside the gene matches. Germline V lookup: CDR1 SGHAT, CDR2 FQNNGV. The CDR3 sequence: CASTVNRDRGGYTF. In DNA, the CDR3 is TGTGCCAGCACCGTAAACCGGGACAGGGGCGGCTACACCTTC. Complete variable domain (other parts from reference TRBV11-2 and TRBJ1-2): EAGVAQSPRYKIIEKRQSVAFWCNPISGHATLYWYQQILGQGPKLLIQFQNNGVVDDSQLPKDRFSAERLKGVDSTLKIQPAKLEDSAVYLCASTVNRDRGGYTFGSGTRLTVV.

The chain recombines TRBV6-1 with TRBJ2-6; 7 bases are shared with TRBD1. V shed 7 bases, J shed 1 base, and the junction held 13 bases outside the gene matches. Germline lookup yields CDR1 MNHNS and CDR2 SASEGT. The CDR3 covers 18 residues. The CDR3 here is CASTGLGPGGSGANVLTF. The CDR3 nucleotides are TGTGCCAGCACAGGATTAGGGCCAGGGGGTTCTGGGGCCAACGTCCTGACTTTC.

This clonotype has just one count. The chain links TRBV12-3 or TRBV12-4 to TRBJ1-2; possibly TRBD1 for D (5 bases). This CDR3 comprises 16 residues. The V end was cut by 7 bases, the J end by 4 bases, with 22 bases between. CDR3 coding DNA: TGTGCCAGCACCCTATCACAGGCTGGGGCACCCTATGGCTACACCTTC. The encoded protein is CASTLSQAGAPYGYTF.